The source of this T cell receptor (beta chain) is a study of PD-1 blockade in classical Hodgkin lymphoma (dated by TCRdb to between 2020 and 2021). In terms of the full investigation: The study used TCR beta sequencing and CyTOF to define a peripheral blood immune signature of response to PD-1 blockade in classical Hodgkin lymphoma. Overall study outcomes, separate from this receptor: Baseline TCR diversity was reported as lower in newly diagnosed patients than in healthy donors, and lower still in relapsed/refractory patients. The study covered only a single clinical trial cohort, and the causes of the repertoire differences, possibly disease activity or prior therapy, were still not defined.

Comments on this clone: Its antigen is unknown. Within one base of it there is no much larger clone, and no base qualities were kept.

Explained via the paper, the time point label denotes: newly diagnosed, previously untreated cHL patient sample. To serve as a comparison group for the relapsed/refractory trial patients, PBMCs were sequenced from patients with newly diagnosed, previously untreated classical Hodgkin lymphoma. Peripheral blood was collected in 8 mL Vacutainer Cell Preparation Tubes, from which PBMCs were isolated by centrifugation and then cryopreserved. The germline V gene gives CDR1 as SGHRS and CDR2 as YFSETQ. Relative to germline, V is 0 bases shorter and J is 4 bases shorter, with 10 bases between their ends. Including the terminal cysteine and phenylalanine, the CDR3 comprises 14 residues. The DNA shown is the 42-base CDR3, in frame from base 1. The Qiagen DNeasy kit was used to extract genomic DNA from unsorted PBMCs and from the negatively selected CD4+ and CD8+ fractions. Using primers that anneal to V and J segments, immunoSEQ multiplex PCR amplified the TCR beta CDR3 regions. A synthetic immune receptor repertoire was used to minimize amplification bias, and any residual bias was removed computationally once sequencing was done. In the authors' own workflow: Custom Python scripts were used to quantify repertoire diversity as the Shannon entropy index. Unsorted, CD4+ and CD8+ repertoires were analyzed separately, except in combined analyses where CD4+ and CD8+ sequences were merged in silico. TCRdb's version of the immuneACCESS table is confined to in-frame rearrangements and falls short of the full clone set. An unresolved V gene accounts for under half of the shortfall where checked; the remainder is of unknown origin. The DNA was the basis for D and trimming; V, J and clone size are from that table. The sample data list tens of thousands of clones, and approximately 90% of these were observed just once. The ten most abundant clones make up 4% to 6% of the sample.

The chain is encoded by TRBV5-1 joined to TRBJ1-2; the D gene remains uncertain. This receptor was taken from a human donor with classical Hodgkin lymphoma. Input material: peripheral blood mononuclear cells (PBMCs). The nucleotide sequence is TGCGCCAGCAGCTTGGAAGGGTTTTCCTATGGCTACACCTTC. It is translated as CASSLEGFSYGYTF.